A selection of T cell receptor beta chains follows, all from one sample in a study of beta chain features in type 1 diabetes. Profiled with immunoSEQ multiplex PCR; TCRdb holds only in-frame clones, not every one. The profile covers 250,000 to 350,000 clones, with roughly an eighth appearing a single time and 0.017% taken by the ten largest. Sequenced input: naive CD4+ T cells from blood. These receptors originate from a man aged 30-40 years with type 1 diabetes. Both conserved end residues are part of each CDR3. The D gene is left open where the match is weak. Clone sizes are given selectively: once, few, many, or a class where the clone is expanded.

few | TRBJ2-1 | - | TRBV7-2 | TGTGCCAGCAGCCCCCCAGGCTCCTACAATGAGCAGTTCTTC | CASSPPGSYNEQFF
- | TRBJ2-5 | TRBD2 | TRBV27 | TGTGCCAGCAGTCCTAGACTAGCCAAAGAGACCCAGTACTTC | CASSPRLAKETQYF
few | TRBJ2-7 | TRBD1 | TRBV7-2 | TGTGCCAGCAGCGTGACCGGGACAGGGCCCCAATACGAGCAGTACTTC | CASSVTGTGPQYEQYF
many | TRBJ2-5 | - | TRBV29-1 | TGCAGCGTTGACTCGGGAACTTCAGAGACCCAGTACTTC | CSVDSGTSETQYF
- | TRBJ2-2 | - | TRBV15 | TGTGCCACCAGCAGAGATCAGATCGCCCTGCCCACCGGGGAGCTGTTTTTT | CATSRDQIALPTGELFF
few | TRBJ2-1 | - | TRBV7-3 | TGTGCCAGCAGCTCCCTGGGGGGTGAGCAGTTCTTC | CASSSLGGEQFF
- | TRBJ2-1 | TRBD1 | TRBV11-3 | TGTGCCAGCAGCACGGGGACAGGGGCCCACGATGAGCAGTTCTTC | CASSTGTGAHDEQFF
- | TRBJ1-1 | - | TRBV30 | TGTGCCTGGAGGACCATGCGGGACACTGAAGCTTTCTTT | CAWRTMRDTEAFF
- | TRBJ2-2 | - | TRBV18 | TGTGCCAGCTCACGACTCGGAGGGCCCGACACCGGGGAGCTGTTTTTT | CASSRLGGPDTGELFF
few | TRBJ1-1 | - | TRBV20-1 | TGCAGTGCTCCCCCCAGGACAGAAGCTTTCTTT | CSAPPRTEAFF